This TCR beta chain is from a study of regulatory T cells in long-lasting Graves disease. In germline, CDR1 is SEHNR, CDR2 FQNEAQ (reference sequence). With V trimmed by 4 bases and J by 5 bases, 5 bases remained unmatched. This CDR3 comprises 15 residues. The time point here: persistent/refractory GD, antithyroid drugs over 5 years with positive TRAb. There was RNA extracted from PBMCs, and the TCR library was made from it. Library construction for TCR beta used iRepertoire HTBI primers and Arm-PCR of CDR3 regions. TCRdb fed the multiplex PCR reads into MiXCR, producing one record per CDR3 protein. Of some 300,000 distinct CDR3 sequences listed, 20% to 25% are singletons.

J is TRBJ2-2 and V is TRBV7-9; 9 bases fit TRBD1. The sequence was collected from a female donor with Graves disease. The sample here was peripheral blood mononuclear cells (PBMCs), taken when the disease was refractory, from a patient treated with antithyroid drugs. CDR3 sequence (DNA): TGTGCCAGCAGCTCCCGGACAGGGGAAACCGGGGAGCTGTTTTTT. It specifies CASSSRTGETGELFF.